This TCR beta chain derives from a study of T cells in narcolepsy. On the study more broadly: Donors had narcolepsy type 1 or type 2, or were healthy controls. Findings and limits, study-wide: Autoreactive clonotypes reportedly recurred in blood of same and different patients, not controls. No autoreactive T cell clone sequences appeared in some memory CD4+ repertoires. HCRT-specific and TRIB2-specific autoreactive clonotypes appeared among same-patient CSF and blood CD4+ clonotypes.

This CDR3 is built from 14 residues. The V gene end was trimmed by 5 bases and the J gene end by 1 base; junction bases not matched to a gene: 0. CDR1 and CDR2 (germline): SGHTA, FQGNSA. Data came from immunoSEQ multiplex PCR; TCRdb stores just in-frame clones and leaves some out. The top ten clones hold roughly 1.3% of a sample with fewer than 40,000 clones, under 85% of them seen once. In regard to this clone: Its cognate antigen is unknown.

The specimen sequenced was CD45RA- memory CD4+ T cells from PBMCs. The receptor's source is a human donor with narcolepsy. The chain is built from TRBV7-2 and TRBJ2-2; 8 bases map to TRBD1. This chain's CDR3 is CASSDRGNTGELFF. CDR3 DNA sequence: TGTGCCAGCAGCGACAGGGGGAACACCGGGGAGCTGTTTTTT. Supplemented by reference TRBV7-2 and TRBJ2-2, the full variable domain reads GAGVSQSPSNKVTEKGKDVELRCDPISGHTALYWYRQSLGQGLEFLIYFQGNSAPDKSGLPSDRFSAERTGGSVSTLTIQRTQQEDSAVYLCASSDRGNTGELFFGEGSRLTVL.